One and the same sample provided the 30 T cell receptor beta chains below, sequenced in a study of T cells after yellow fever vaccination. MiXCR, run by TCRdb on the 5' RACE reads, gives a single entry per CDR3 protein. The sample lists tens of thousands of distinct CDR3 sequences; approximately 6.6% were seen once. The material was PBMCs, either bulk or a sorted T-cell subset (CD4+, CD8+, memory, or dextramer-sorted; not recorded which), obtained on the day of the first yellow fever vaccination. The receptors come from a man aged 18 to 30 who received the YFV17D yellow fever vaccine.

This clonotype was counted many times. V usage is TRBV7-2 and J usage is TRBJ1-6; no clear D. Trimming left V 1 base short and J 0 bases short, with 7 bases between. Germline CDR1 reads SGHTA; CDR2 reads FQGNSA. CDR3 length: 16 residues. The CDR3 coding sequence is TGTGCCAGCAGCTTAGTGGAGAGCTCCTATAATTCACCCCTCCACTTT. Its protein is CASSLVESSYNSPLHF.

This clonotype was counted between two and nine times. The J gene is TRBJ1-4, the V gene TRBV9; TRBD1 matches at 7 bases. There are 15 residues in the CDR3. Germline V gives CDR1 SGDLS, CDR2 YYNGEE. V shed 4 bases and J 4 bases; nucleotides not matched to a gene: 7. In DNA form, the CDR3 reads TGTGCCAGCAGCCCCAGGGGGAGGGATAATGAAAAACTGTTTTTT. It specifies CASSPRGRDNEKLFF.

This clonotype was observed many times. The chain employs TRBV7-2 and TRBJ1-1; D call uncertain. CDR3 length: 13 residues. Germline V gene data show CDR1 as SGHTA and CDR2 as FQGNSA. The V end lost 2 bases, the J end lost 0 bases, and 4 bases lay between the germline ends. CDR3 sequence: CASSLQMNTEAFF. The CDR3 DNA sequence: TGTGCCAGCAGCTTACAGATGAACACTGAAGCTTTCTTT.

This clonotype was counted between two and nine times. In DNA, the CDR3 is TGTGCCAGCAGCGCCACCGGGACAGTATCTCTGGTCACAGATACGCAGTATTTT. Its protein is CASSATGTVSLVTDTQYF. The chain recombines TRBV9 with TRBJ2-3; 7 bases are shared with TRBD1. Germline-derived CDR1 and CDR2 are SGDLS and YYNGEE. V lost 3 bases and J lost 2; bases outside the gene matches: 15. This CDR3 is built from 18 residues.

The table lists this clonotype with a few counts. The rearrangement joins TRBV19 to TRBJ1-5, with 8 bases fitting TRBD1. The CDR3 has 15 amino acids. V shed 6 bases, J shed 2 bases, and the junction held 6 bases outside the gene matches. Germline V gene data show CDR1 as LNHDA and CDR2 as SQIVND (reference sequence). CDR3 DNA: TGTGCCAGTAGCCAAGTGACAGGGGGCAATCAGCCCCAGCATTTT. The encoded protein is CASSQVTGGNQPQHF. The full variable domain, in which reference TRBV19 and TRBJ1-5 provide the parts outside the CDR3, is DGGITQSPKYLFRKEGQNVTLSCEQNLNHDAMYWYRQDPGQGLRLIYYSQIVNDFQKGDIAEGYSVSREKKESFPLTVTSAQKNPTAFYLCASSQVTGGNQPQHFGDGTRLSIL.

This clonotype was seen at least ten times. The chain couples TRBV5-1 to TRBJ1-1, with D tentatively TRBD1 (6 bases). The length of the CDR3 is 16 residues. The germline gives CDR1 SGHRS, CDR2 YFSETQ. The germline V and J ends were trimmed by 4 bases and 1 base, with 17 bases remaining between them. CDR3 in DNA: TGCGCCAGCAGCCGCGGGGACAATAGTCCGAACACTGAAGCTTTCTTT. Translating gives CASSRGDNSPNTEAFF.

J is TRBJ2-1 and V is TRBV9, with TRBD2 matching over 9 bases. Germline CDR1 reads SGDLS; CDR2 reads YYNGEE. The CDR3 length is 16 residues. Trimming removed 3 bases from V and 7 bases from J; junction bases left unmatched: 11. The CDR3 spells CASSDPRAGGLNEQFF. CDR3 nucleotides: TGTGCCAGCAGCGACCCCCGAGCGGGGGGCCTAAATGAGCAGTTCTTC.

There are many counts of this clonotype. This chain joins TRBV5-1 and TRBJ2-2; 7 bases are shared with TRBD1. Germline trimming cut 4 bases from V and 3 bases from J; bases unmatched to any gene: 6. In germline, CDR1 is SGHRS, CDR2 YFSETQ. The CDR3 covers 15 residues. CDR3 nucleotides: TGCGCCAGCAGCCTGATGACAGGGCACACCGGGGAGCTGTTTTTT. Its translation is CASSLMTGHTGELFF.

The chain employs TRBV28 and TRBJ2-1; 13 bases map to TRBD2. V was pared by 5 bases and J by 9 bases, with 10 bases of the junction left unmatched. The CDR3 spans 16 residues. Germline CDR1 is MDHEN and CDR2 is SYDVKM. The CDR3 nucleotides read TGTGCCAGCAGTCCGATACTAGCGGGGGGGCCTATTGAGCAGTTCTTC. The encoded protein is CASSPILAGGPIEQFF.

The sample holds many counts of this clonotype. This sequence joins TRBV5-8 and TRBJ2-3; 11 bases are a match to TRBD2. V lost 0 bases to trimming and J lost 1 base; unmatched junction nucleotides: 4. The germline V gene encodes CDR1 SGHTS and CDR2 YDEGEE. The CDR3 is 17 amino acids. The CDR3 protein is CASSLAKTSGGTDTQYF. CDR3 bases: TGTGCCAGCAGCTTGGCGAAGACTAGCGGGGGCACAGATACGCAGTATTTT. Together with reference TRBV5-8 and TRBJ2-3, the CDR3 gives the full variable domain: EAGVTQSPTHLIKTRGQQATLRCSPISGHTSVYWYQQALGLGLQFLLWYDEGEERNRGNFPPRFSGRQFPNYSSELNVNALELEDSALYLCASSLAKTSGGTDTQYFGPGTRLTVL.

This clonotype is medium-sized (0.01 to 0.1%) within its sample. The gene calls are TRBV6-4 and TRBJ2-3; TRBD2 matches at 8 bases. CDR1 and CDR2 from the germline V gene are MRHNA and SNTAGT. Trimming removed 2 bases from V and 0 bases from J; junction bases left unmatched: 1. This CDR3 is 15 amino acids long. The CDR3 protein is CASSDGLASTDTQYF. The CDR3 nucleotides read TGTGCCAGCAGTGACGGACTAGCTAGCACAGATACGCAGTATTTT.

This clonotype was seen a few times. The chain links TRBV28 to TRBJ1-1; TRBD1 agrees at 8 bases. This CDR3 has 19 residues. Germline CDR1 MDHEN, CDR2 SYDVKM. V lost 7 bases and J lost 5; bases outside the gene matches: 24. The CDR3 nucleotides read TGTGCCAGCATCGCTAGACAGGGGATAATGAGGTGGTCGGGAACTGAAGCTTTCTTT. It codes for CASIARQGIMRWSGTEAFF.

This clonotype was observed many times. The V call is TRBV6-6, the J call TRBJ1-1; D is perhaps TRBD1 (5 bases). V dropped 2 bases and J dropped 6 bases, with 10 bases sitting between them. The CDR3 is 13 residues long. The germline V gene encodes CDR1 MNHNY and CDR2 SVGAGI (reference sequence). CDR3 region: CASSYKRGSEAFF. The CDR3 DNA follows: TGTGCCAGCAGTTACAAGAGGGGATCTGAAGCTTTCTTT.

At least ten counts were recorded for this clonotype. This sequence joins TRBV20-1 and TRBJ2-1; 8 nucleotides match TRBD2. Germline CDR1 is DFQATT and CDR2 is SNEGSKA (reference sequence). Trimming at V came to 3 bases and at J to 10 bases, leaving 8 bases not matched to a gene. This CDR3 spans 13 amino acids. The CDR3 loop is CSASGGGNWEQFF. As DNA, the CDR3 is TGCAGTGCTAGCGGGGGGGGGAATTGGGAGCAGTTCTTC.

This clonotype was counted many times. V and J are TRBV28 and TRBJ2-3, with D uncertain. This CDR3 region has 15 residues. Germline CDR1 reads MDHEN; CDR2 reads SYDVKM. Trimming shortened V by 6 bases and J by 2 bases, and 15 bases separated the two germline ends. In nucleotides, the CDR3 is TGTGCCAGCAGCCGAAGTACGGGCGCCACAGATACGCAGTATTTT. Its protein is CASSRSTGATDTQYF.

This clonotype was detected many times. The J gene is TRBJ1-6, the V gene TRBV3-1; no clear D gene. The CDR3 totals 14 residues. Per germline, CDR1 LGHDT and CDR2 YNNKEL (reference sequence). Trimming cost V 1 base and J 11 bases, with 12 bases left between them. As DNA, the CDR3 is TGTGCCAGCAGCCAAGTTTCGGAAAAGGCACCCCTCCACTTT. It codes for CASSQVSEKAPLHF.

Comment on this clonotype: A much larger clone sits a single nucleotide away, making a read error possible. The CDR3, as DNA: TGCGACAGCAATACCGGATCTCGAGCCTACGAGCAGTACTTC. This codes for CDSNTGSRAYEQYF. V gene TRBV10-2 combines with J gene TRBJ2-7; D not certain. The CDR3 has 14 residues. CDR1 and CDR2 (germline): WSHSY, SAAADI.

This clonotype showed up just a few times. J is TRBJ2-1 and V is TRBV5-1; 9 bases are a match to TRBD1. The V and J ends lost 0 bases and 7 bases, in that order; junction bases with no gene match: 8. The CDR3 totals 16 residues. Germline V gives CDR1 SGHRS, CDR2 YFSETQ. The CDR3 here is CASSLDLPGQGNEQFF. CDR3 DNA sequence: TGCGCCAGCAGCTTGGATTTACCGGGACAGGGAAATGAGCAGTTCTTC.

V usage is TRBV12-3 or TRBV12-4 and J usage is TRBJ1-1; maybe TRBD1 (6 bases). The CDR3 contains 13 residues. Trimming removed 2 bases from V and 4 bases from J, with 8 bases in between. CDR3 sequence: CASSLTGTTEAFF. DNA of the CDR3: TGTGCCAGCAGTTTAACAGGGACCACTGAAGCTTTCTTT.

At least ten counts were recorded for this clonotype. The chain combines TRBV2 with TRBJ2-3, with D possibly matching TRBD1 (6 bases). The CDR3 has 14 amino acids. Trimming shortened V by 4 bases and J by 2 bases, and 10 bases separated the two germline ends. Looked up from germline, CDR1 is SNHLY and CDR2 is FYNNEI. The CDR3 loop reads CASSARTVTDTQYF. The CDR3, as DNA: TGTGCCAGCAGTGCTAGGACAGTCACAGATACGCAGTATTTT.

This clonotype was observed many times. The chain is built from TRBV27 and TRBJ1-6; D is ambiguous. Germline-derived CDR1 and CDR2 are MNHEY and SMNVEV (reference sequence). This CDR3 has 13 residues. Trimming left V 6 bases short and J 12 bases short, with 15 bases between. CDR3 sequence (DNA): TGTGCCAGCAGGACGTTAAGGGCCGAACCCCTCCACTTT. This sequence encodes CASRTLRAEPLHF.

The rearrangement links TRBV6-2 or TRBV6-3 to TRBJ1-2; D is unclear. Germline CDR1 reads MNHEY; CDR2 reads SVGEGT. V lost 7 bases to trimming and J lost 2 bases, with 14 bases between them. This CDR3 contains 14 residues. The CDR3 DNA is TGTGCCAGCACCGTACGACCTATCAACTATGGCTACACCTTC. It specifies CASTVRPINYGYTF.

This chain joins TRBV5-8 and TRBJ2-5; tentatively, D is TRBD1 (6 bases). With 8 bases removed from V and 0 bases from J, the gap between germline ends came to 14 bases. This CDR3 spans 14 amino acids. The V gene's germline CDR1 is SGHTS and CDR2 YDEGEE. CDR3 loop: CARGWGQHQETQYF. Written as DNA, the CDR3 is TGTGCCAGAGGCTGGGGGCAGCACCAAGAGACCCAGTACTTC.

This clonotype was recorded many times. The chain combines TRBV14 with TRBJ2-1, with TRBD1 as a possible D gene (5 bases). With 6 bases removed from V and 0 bases from J, the gap between germline ends came to 15 bases. CDR1 and CDR2 from the germline V gene are SGHDN and FVKESK. The CDR3 is made up of 16 amino acids. This CDR3 reads CASSQYRLSSYNEQFF. Here the CDR3 DNA reads TGTGCCAGCAGTCAATACAGGCTGAGCTCCTACAATGAGCAGTTCTTC. Full variable domain (outside the CDR3, taken from reference TRBV14 and TRBJ2-1): EAGVTQFPSHSVIEKGQTVTLRCDPISGHDNLYWYRRVMGKEIKFLLHFVKESKQDESGMPNNRFLAERTGGTYSTLKVQPAELEDSGVYFCASSQYRLSSYNEQFFGPGTRLTVL.

In its sample, this clonotype is medium-sized. The CDR3, as DNA: TGCGCCAGCAGCCAAGTGGGGGGCCCTGCAGATACGCAGTATTTT. This translates into CASSQVGGPADTQYF. This sequence joins TRBV4-3 and TRBJ2-3, with D possibly called TRBD1 or TRBD2 (6 bases each). The CDR3 contains 15 residues. V was cut by 1 base and J by 4 bases, with 12 bases left in between. Germline CDR1 LGHNA, CDR2 YSLEER.

In this sample, this clonotype turned up many times. The chain recombines TRBV7-2 with TRBJ2-5; 7 bases align to TRBD1. The CDR3 length is 13 residues. CDR1 and CDR2 from the germline V gene are SGHTA and FQGNSA. V trimming: 5 bases; J trimming: 3 bases; junction bases outside the gene matches: 3. The CDR3 loop reads CASSPGQEETQYF. CDR3 coding DNA: TGTGCCAGCAGCCCCGGACAGGAAGAGACCCAGTACTTC.

This clonotype came up a few times. J is TRBJ1-2 and V is TRBV7-3; D may be TRBD1 (6 bases). Germline V gene sequence: CDR1 SGHTA, CDR2 FQGTGA. Trimming removed 5 bases at V and 7 bases at J, with 11 bases between. The CDR3 contains 12 residues. The CDR3 region is CASSEGGSGYTF. DNA of the CDR3: TGTGCCAGCAGCGAGGGGGGGAGTGGCTACACCTTC.

The chain uses TRBV18 and TRBJ2-5; D might be TRBD2 (5 bases). Germline CDR1 and CDR2: KGHSH and LQKENI. V was trimmed by 3 bases and J by 0 bases, leaving 5 bases between them. This CDR3 is built from 13 residues. This chain's CDR3 is CASSPGDQETQYF. The DNA for the CDR3 is TGTGCCAGCTCACCCGGGGACCAAGAGACCCAGTACTTC.

This clonotype occurred many times. The chain combines TRBV20-1 with TRBJ2-7, with D maybe TRBD2 (6 bases). V was trimmed by 5 bases and J by 2 bases, leaving 10 bases between them. The CDR3 runs 12 residues. Germline-derived CDR1 and CDR2 are DFQATT and SNEGSKA (reference sequence). CDR3 residues: CSAGGSPYEQYV. CDR3 sequence (DNA): TGCAGTGCTGGAGGGTCGCCCTACGAGCAGTACGTC.

The table lists this clonotype with many counts. The chain carries TRBV24-1 and TRBJ2-3, with 13 bases identical to TRBD2. CDR3 size: 16 residues. The junction had 2 bases not matched to a gene; V was cut back by 0 bases and J by 6 bases. CDR1 is KGHDR, CDR2 SFDVKD, per germline. The CDR3 DNA follows: TGTGCCACCAGTGATTTGGGACTAGCGGGGGCGGATACGCAGTATTTT. Its protein product is CATSDLGLAGADTQYF.